This entry lists 3 T cell receptor beta chains sequenced from one sample in a study of beta chain features in type 1 diabetes. Of the isolated RNA, all was reverse transcribed, and so the sequenced material was expressed TCRB transcripts. Using immunoSEQ multiplex PCR, the repertoire was profiled, and TCRdb retains in-frame clones only, with some absent. The profile covers 130,000 to 150,000 clones, with approximately 9.2% appearing a single time and around 0.68% taken by the ten largest. Sequencing was performed on central memory CD4+ T cells from blood. These receptors all stem from a man aged 18 to 29 in good health.

The rearrangement joins TRBV5-6 to TRBJ2-1; D may be TRBD1 (6 bases). V was trimmed by 0 bases and J by 4 bases, leaving 8 bases between them. The length of the CDR3 is 14 residues. Germline V gene data show CDR1 as SGHDT and CDR2 as YYEEEE. CDR3 in amino acids: CASSLEQGYNEQFF. CDR3 DNA: TGTGCCAGCAGCTTGGAACAGGGTTACAATGAGCAGTTCTTC.

This clone occurred a few times. The chain carries TRBV6-5 and TRBJ2-3, with 13 bases lining up with TRBD2. This CDR3 comprises 15 residues. With 5 bases clipped from V and 5 bases from J, the junction kept 4 bases outside the gene matches. Germline V gene sequence: CDR1 MNHEY, CDR2 SVGAGI. CDR3: CASSDWTSGGDTQYF. The CDR3 DNA reads TGTGCCAGCAGTGACTGGACTAGCGGGGGAGATACGCAGTATTTT.

This clone came up a few times. The chain carries TRBV9 and TRBJ1-5, with 11 positions matching TRBD1. This CDR3 comprises 14 residues. The V segment lost 3 bases and the J segment 5 bases; nucleotides outside the gene matches: 1. CDR1 and CDR2 from the germline V gene are SGDLS and YYNGEE. The DNA of the CDR3 is TGTGCCAGCAGCGGGACAGGGGGCGATCAGCCCCAGCATTTT. Its translation: CASSGTGGDQPQHF. Supplemented by reference TRBV9 and TRBJ1-5, the full variable domain reads DSGVTQTPKHLITATGQRVTLRCSPRSGDLSVYWYQQSLDQGLQFLIQYYNGEERAKGNILERFSAQQFPDLHSELNLSSLELGDSALYFCASSGTGGDQPQHFGDGTRLSIL.